A single sample is the source of the 14 T cell receptor beta chains below, sequenced in a study of cytomegalovirus exposure and HLA in healthy donors. It was with 60 Vbeta and 13 Jbeta primers that the PCR ran. Some clones are missing from TCRdb's copy, which holds only in-frame ones; the method was immunoSEQ multiplex PCR. Altogether some 140,000 clones are present, 65% to 70% being singletons, with the ten largest covering around 1.6%. The sample comprised PBMCs. The receptor set was obtained from a human donor in good health.

This clone was counted between two and nine times. This chain connects TRBV10-2 to TRBJ2-1; TRBD2 agrees at 9 bases. The V gene end was trimmed by 3 bases and the J gene end by 4 bases; junction bases not matched to a gene: 4. CDR3 size: 15 residues. The germline V gene has CDR1 WSHSY and CDR2 SAAADI. CDR3 DNA: TGCGCCAGCAGTGATCGGCTAGCGGGGTACAATGAGCAGTTCTTC. This gives the protein CASSDRLAGYNEQFF.

For this clone: This is likely a read error, given that the CDR3 carries no conserved phenylalanine or tryptophan at its end. The gene calls are TRBV7-9 and TRBJ1-1; D may be TRBD1 (6 bases). V was shortened by 5 bases and J by 1 base, with 8 bases between the two germline ends. The CDR3 spans 13 residues. The germline V gene encodes CDR1 SEHNR and CDR2 FQNEAQ (reference sequence). The CDR3 sequence is CASSRTANTEAFL. Here the CDR3 DNA reads TGTGCCAGCAGCAGGACAGCGAACACTGAAGCTTTCCTT.

This chain joins TRBV7-6 and TRBJ2-7; possible D gene TRBD2, 6 bases. CDR3 length: 21 residues. Looked up from germline, CDR1 is SGHVS and CDR2 is FNYEAQ. V shed 0 bases and J shed 3 bases, with 30 bases lying between them. CDR3: CASSLAQTQNVTSKRRYEQYF. CDR3 DNA sequence: TGTGCCAGCAGCTTAGCCCAAACACAGAACGTCACTAGCAAAAGACGCTACGAGCAGTACTTC.

The chain combines TRBV18 with TRBJ2-1; 7 bases are shared with TRBD1. Germline assignment: CDR1 KGHSH and CDR2 LQKENI. The CDR3 is made up of 13 amino acids. After removal of 2 bases from V and 8 bases from J, the junction contained 3 bases not matched to a gene. CDR3 in amino acids: CASSPGQGDEQFF. The CDR3 DNA reads as TGTGCCAGCTCACCAGGCCAGGGGGATGAGCAGTTCTTC.

V is TRBV10-3 and J is TRBJ2-1; weak D call: TRBD1 (5 bases). The CDR3 is 13 amino acids. The germline V gene has CDR1 ENHRY and CDR2 SYGVKD. Deletions cut 3 bases from V and 8 bases from J, with 11 bases between. The CDR3 DNA reads TGTGCCATCAGTGACTCCAGGGTCGATGAGCAGTTCTTC. Its translation: CAISDSRVDEQFF.

The V call is TRBV9, the J call TRBJ2-1, with 8 bases aligning to TRBD2. Germline CDR1 reads SGDLS; CDR2 reads YYNGEE. The CDR3 length is 15 residues. V trimming: 4 bases; J trimming: 2 bases; junction bases outside the gene matches: 5. CDR3 in amino acids: CASSPRGGAYNEQFF. The CDR3 DNA is TGTGCCAGCAGCCCTCGGGGGGGGGCCTACAATGAGCAGTTCTTC. Full variable domain (remainder filled in from reference TRBV9 and TRBJ2-1): DSGVTQTPKHLITATGQRVTLRCSPRSGDLSVYWYQQSLDQGLQFLIQYYNGEERAKGNILERFSAQQFPDLHSELNLSSLELGDSALYFCASSPRGGAYNEQFFGPGTRLTVL.

This clone appeared a few times. The chain combines TRBV28 with TRBJ1-1; TRBD1 is a possible D gene (6 bases). Per the germline V gene, CDR1 is MDHEN and CDR2 is SYDVKM. There are 13 residues in the CDR3. The V gene lost 8 bases and the J gene lost 5 bases, with 15 bases spanning the gap. The CDR3 DNA follows: TGTGCCAGCCGTCCGGGGGGGGCAACTGAAGCTTTCTTT. Translating it yields CASRPGGATEAFF.

This sequence joins TRBV5-1 and TRBJ2-2; 7 positions agree with TRBD1. Germline assignment: CDR1 SGHRS and CDR2 YFSETQ. This CDR3 has 15 residues. Unmatched junction bases numbered 3, after V lost 4 bases and J lost 0 bases. CDR3 nucleotide sequence: TGCGCCAGCAGCCCCGGGACAGCGAACACCGGGGAGCTGTTTTTT. Its translation: CASSPGTANTGELFF.

The chain carries TRBV2 and TRBJ2-7; a possible D gene is TRBD2 (5 bases). This CDR3 contains 15 residues. V lost 3 bases to trimming and J lost 3 bases, with 15 bases between them. Germline-derived CDR1 and CDR2 are SNHLY and FYNNEI. CDR3 DNA: TGTGCCAGCAGTGAGGTCGCGCGGGCAGGCTACGAGCAGTACTTC. It codes for CASSEVARAGYEQYF.

The V gene is TRBV19, the J gene TRBJ2-1, with TRBD1 matching 10 bases. V shed 0 bases and J 7 bases; nucleotides not matched to a gene: 9. This CDR3 spans 17 amino acids. The germline V gene encodes CDR1 LNHDA and CDR2 SQIVND (reference sequence). The CDR3 region has the DNA TGTGCCAGTAGTATAGATCTTCGGGACAGGGGTACGAATGAGCAGTTCTTC. Amino acids: CASSIDLRDRGTNEQFF.

The chain carries TRBV18 and TRBJ2-3; 10 positions match TRBD2. The CDR3 extends over 16 amino acids. Trimming took 0 bases from V and 5 from J; bases not matched to a gene: 5. Germline CDR1 reads KGHSH; CDR2 reads LQKENI. CDR3 sequence reads: CASSPPAGGPLDTQYF. CDR3 bases: TGTGCCAGCTCACCACCAGCGGGAGGGCCCCTAGATACGCAGTATTTT.

The chain recombines TRBV5-1 with TRBJ2-7, with D possibly TRBD2 on 6 matching bases. In germline, CDR1 is SGHRS, CDR2 YFSETQ. The ends were cut back, 0 bases at V and 7 bases at J, with 20 bases in the middle. This CDR3 has 16 amino acids. The CDR3 sequence: CASSLGGISGPLEQYF. As DNA, the CDR3 is TGCGCCAGCAGCTTGGGTGGGATTAGCGGTCCGCTAGAGCAGTACTTC. The complete variable domain, with remaining parts taken from reference TRBV5-1 and TRBJ2-7, reads KAGVTQTPRYLIKTRGQQVTLSCSPISGHRSVSWYQQTPGQGLQFLFEYFSETQRNKGNFPGRFSGRQFSNSRSEMNVSTLELGDSALYLCASSLGGISGPLEQYFGPGTRLTVT.

The genes are TRBV7-9 and TRBJ2-7; 15 bases map to TRBD2. Trimming took 7 bases from V and 4 from J; bases not matched to a gene: 5. Germline values: CDR1 SEHNR, CDR2 FQNEAQ (reference sequence). The CDR3 has 15 residues. This CDR3 reads CASTSGTSGRYEQYF. The CDR3 bases are TGTGCCAGCACCTCCGGGACTAGCGGGAGGTACGAGCAGTACTTC.

This clone was seen only a few times. This chain uses TRBV27 with TRBJ2-3, with 7 bases aligning to TRBD2. The trim removed 10 bases at V and 4 bases at J, leaving 5 bases unmatched. The CDR3 loop spans 12 amino acids. The germline gives CDR1 MNHEY, CDR2 SMNVEV (reference sequence). CDR3 sequence: CATSTSADTQYF. CDR3 coding DNA: TGTGCCACATCAACTAGCGCAGATACGCAGTATTTT.